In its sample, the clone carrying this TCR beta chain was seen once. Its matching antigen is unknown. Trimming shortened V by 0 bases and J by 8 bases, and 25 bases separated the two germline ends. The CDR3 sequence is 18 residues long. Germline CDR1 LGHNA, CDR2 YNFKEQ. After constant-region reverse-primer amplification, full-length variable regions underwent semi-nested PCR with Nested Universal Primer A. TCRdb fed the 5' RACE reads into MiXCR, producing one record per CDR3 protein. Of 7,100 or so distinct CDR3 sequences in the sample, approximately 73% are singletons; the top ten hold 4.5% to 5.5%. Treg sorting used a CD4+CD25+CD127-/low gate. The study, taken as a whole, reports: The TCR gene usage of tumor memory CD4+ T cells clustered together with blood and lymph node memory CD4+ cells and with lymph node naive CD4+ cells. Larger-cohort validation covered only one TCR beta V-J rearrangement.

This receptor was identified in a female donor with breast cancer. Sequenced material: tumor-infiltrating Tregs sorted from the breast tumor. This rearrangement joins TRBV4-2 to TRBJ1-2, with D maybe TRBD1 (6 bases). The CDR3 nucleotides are TGTGCCAGCAGCCAAGAACCCCACGTTATGGGGGGCCCCTCCGGCTACACCTTC. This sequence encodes CASSQEPHVMGGPSGYTF.